The rows below give T cell receptor beta chains drawn from one sample of a study of cytomegalovirus exposure and HLA in healthy donors. Some clones are missing from TCRdb's copy, which holds only in-frame ones; the method was immunoSEQ multiplex PCR. The sample table sets out around 70,000 clones. Sequencing used PBMCs. These receptors came from a man aged 40-49 years in good health and CMV-seronegative. Both conserved end residues are trimmed from each CDR3. Each record gives: J gene, V gene, CDR3 protein.

j_gene: TRBJ1-1
v_gene: TRBV5-1
CDR3aa: ASSLGVTSLGGAEAF

j_gene: TRBJ1-1
v_gene: TRBV6-1
CDR3aa: ASSERQGDEAF

j_gene: TRBJ2-7
v_gene: TRBV13
CDR3aa: ASSLKRAAYEQY

j_gene: TRBJ2-6
v_gene: TRBV5-1
CDR3aa: ASSLVYSGANVLT

j_gene: TRBJ2-7
v_gene: TRBV28
CDR3aa: ASSQRSLGGVRFYEQY

j_gene: TRBJ2-7
v_gene: TRBV4-3
CDR3aa: ASSPIGSGKGEQY

j_gene: TRBJ1-3
v_gene: TRBV7-2
CDR3aa: ASSAPGQGMRNTIY

j_gene: TRBJ1-1
v_gene: TRBV19
CDR3aa: ASMFMGQGALNTEAF

j_gene: TRBJ1-3
v_gene: TRBV9
CDR3aa: ASSVGDSMSSGNTIY

j_gene: TRBJ2-5
v_gene: TRBV30
CDR3aa: AWSMGSGGLGETQY

j_gene: TRBJ2-1
v_gene: TRBV29-1
CDR3aa: SVDTSGRPYNEQF

j_gene: TRBJ2-5
v_gene: TRBV30
CDR3aa: ALRQEAGETQY

j_gene: TRBJ2-7
v_gene: TRBV9
CDR3aa: ASSVAGTDSYEQY

j_gene: TRBJ1-5
v_gene: TRBV4-2
CDR3aa: ASSQDPGHNQPQH

j_gene: TRBJ2-5
v_gene: TRBV10-3
CDR3aa: AISVGDRPEETQY